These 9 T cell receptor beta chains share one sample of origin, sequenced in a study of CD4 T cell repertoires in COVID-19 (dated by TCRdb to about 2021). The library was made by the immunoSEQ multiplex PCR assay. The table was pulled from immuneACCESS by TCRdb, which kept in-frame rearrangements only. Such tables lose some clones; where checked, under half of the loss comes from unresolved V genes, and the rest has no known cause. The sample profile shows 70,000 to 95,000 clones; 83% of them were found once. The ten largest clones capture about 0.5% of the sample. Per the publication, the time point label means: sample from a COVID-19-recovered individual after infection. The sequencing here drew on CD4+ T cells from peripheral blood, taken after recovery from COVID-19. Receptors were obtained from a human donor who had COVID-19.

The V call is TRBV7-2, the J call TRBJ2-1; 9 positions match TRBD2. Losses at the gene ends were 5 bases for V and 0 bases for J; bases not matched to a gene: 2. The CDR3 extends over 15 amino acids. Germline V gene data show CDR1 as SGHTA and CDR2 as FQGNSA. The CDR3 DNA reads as TGTGCCAGCAGCCCGGGACTAGCCTCCTACAATGAGCAGTTCTTC. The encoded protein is CASSPGLASYNEQFF.

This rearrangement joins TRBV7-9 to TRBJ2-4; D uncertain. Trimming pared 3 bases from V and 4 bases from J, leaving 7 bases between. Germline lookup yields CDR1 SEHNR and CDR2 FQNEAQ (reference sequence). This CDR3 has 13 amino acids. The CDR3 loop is CASSFVEKNIQYF. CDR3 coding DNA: TGTGCCAGCAGCTTCGTAGAAAAAAACATTCAGTACTTC.

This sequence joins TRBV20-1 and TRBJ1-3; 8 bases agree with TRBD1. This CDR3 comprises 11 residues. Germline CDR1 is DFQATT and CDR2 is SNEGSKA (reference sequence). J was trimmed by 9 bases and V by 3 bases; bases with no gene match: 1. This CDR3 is CSARDRATIYF. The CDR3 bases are TGCAGTGCTAGGGACAGGGCCACCATATATTTT.

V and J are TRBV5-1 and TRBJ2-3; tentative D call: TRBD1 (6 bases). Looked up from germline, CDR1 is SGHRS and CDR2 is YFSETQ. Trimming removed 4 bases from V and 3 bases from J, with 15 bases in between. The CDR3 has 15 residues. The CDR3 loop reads CASSPQLGQTDTQYF. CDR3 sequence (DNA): TGCGCCAGCAGCCCCCAGTTGGGACAAACAGATACGCAGTATTTT.

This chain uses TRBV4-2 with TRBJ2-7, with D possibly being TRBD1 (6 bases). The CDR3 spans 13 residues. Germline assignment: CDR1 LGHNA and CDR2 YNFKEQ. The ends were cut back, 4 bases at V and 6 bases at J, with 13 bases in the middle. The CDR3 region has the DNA TGTGCCAGCAGCCCTACCCCACAGGGCGAGCAGTACTTC. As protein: CASSPTPQGEQYF.

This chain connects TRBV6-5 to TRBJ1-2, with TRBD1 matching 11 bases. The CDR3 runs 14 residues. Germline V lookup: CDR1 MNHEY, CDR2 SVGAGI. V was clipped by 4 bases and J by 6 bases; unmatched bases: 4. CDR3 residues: CASSSGQGGHGYTF. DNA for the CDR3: TGTGCCAGCAGTTCGGGACAGGGGGGACATGGCTACACCTTC.

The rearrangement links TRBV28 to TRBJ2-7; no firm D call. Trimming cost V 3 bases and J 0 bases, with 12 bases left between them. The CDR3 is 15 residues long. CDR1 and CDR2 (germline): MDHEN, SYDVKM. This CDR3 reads CASSFGRKGSYEQYF. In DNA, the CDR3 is TGTGCCAGCAGTTTTGGCAGAAAGGGCTCCTACGAGCAGTACTTC.

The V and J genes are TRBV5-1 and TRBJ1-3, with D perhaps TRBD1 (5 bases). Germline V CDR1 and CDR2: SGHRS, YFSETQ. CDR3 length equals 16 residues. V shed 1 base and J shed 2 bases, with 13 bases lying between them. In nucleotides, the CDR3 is TGCGCCAGCAGCTTGTTTCAGGGAGAGCCTGGAAACACCATATATTTT. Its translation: CASSLFQGEPGNTIYF.

The CDR3 sequence: CASGLEGGTTEAFF. CDR3 sequence (DNA): TGTGCTAGTGGTTTAGAGGGGGGGACCACTGAAGCTTTCTTT. The chain employs TRBV12-5 and TRBJ1-1; weak D call: TRBD1 (6 bases). In germline, CDR1 is LGHNT, CDR2 FRNRAP. The V gene lost 3 bases and the J gene lost 4 bases, with 12 bases spanning the gap. This CDR3 is 14 amino acids long.